This entry is about one T cell receptor beta chain. Germline V lookup: CDR1 SGHNT, CDR2 YYREEE (reference sequence). V was pared by 0 bases and J by 12 bases, with 5 bases of the junction left unmatched. This CDR3 comprises 12 residues. The data originate from a study of blood T cell repertoires in COVID-19. The overall study: Both acute and convalescent COVID-19 samples were obtained from the United States, Italy and Spain. Sources were T cells, B-cell-depleted T cells, or PBMCs; the material itself was cDNA or gDNA.

The authors' processing: Reference gene primer amplification yielded estimated nucleated cell counts. The data were produced by immunoSEQ multiplex PCR, yet TCRdb's version contains in-frame clones alone and is incomplete. V and J calls plus clone size are reproduced from that table; the DNA served to infer D and trimming. The sample records about 200,000 clones, 81% being singletons. This clonotype was obtained from a woman of 80 years or more with acute or convalescent COVID-19. The chain employs TRBV5-4 and TRBJ2-7; 8 bases are shared with TRBD2. The source material was peripheral blood. This CDR3 reads CASSLAGTRPYF. The CDR3 DNA follows: TGTGCCAGCAGCTTGGCCGGGACTAGACCGTACTTC.